This T cell receptor beta chain was documented in a study of blood T cell repertoires in COVID-19. Study overall: There were acute and convalescent COVID-19 samples, and they came from the United States, Italy and Spain. PBMCs, B-cell-depleted T cells, or T cells provided the cDNA or gDNA that made up the material.

Patients at the Seattle site were enrolled during active infection and followed longitudinally. Sequencing was performed with immunoSEQ multiplex PCR; in TCRdb, only in-frame clones are kept and a portion is missing. In the table there are 150,000 to 200,000 clones, 82% of which are singletons. There are 16 residues in the CDR3. Per the germline V gene, CDR1 is MNHEY and CDR2 is SVGAGI. V trimming: 2 bases; J trimming: 7 bases; junction bases outside the gene matches: 12. J is TRBJ2-3 and V is TRBV6-5; TRBD2 matches 7 bases. This clonotype originated in a woman aged 55-75 years with COVID-19, enrolled during active disease. The sequenced sample consisted of peripheral blood. The CDR3 bases are TGTGCCAGCAGTTACCCTTCTGCGGGAGCGGGGTATACGCAGTATTTT. Amino acids: CASSYPSAGAGYTQYF.